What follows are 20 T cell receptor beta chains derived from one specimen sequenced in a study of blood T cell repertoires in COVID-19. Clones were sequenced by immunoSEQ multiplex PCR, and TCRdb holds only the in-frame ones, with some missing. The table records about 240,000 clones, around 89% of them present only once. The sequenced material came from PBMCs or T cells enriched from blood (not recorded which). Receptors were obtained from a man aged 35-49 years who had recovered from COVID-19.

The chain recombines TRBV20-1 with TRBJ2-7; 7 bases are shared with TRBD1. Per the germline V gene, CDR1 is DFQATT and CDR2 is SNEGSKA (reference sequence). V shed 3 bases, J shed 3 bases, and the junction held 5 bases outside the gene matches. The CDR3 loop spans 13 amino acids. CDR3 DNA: TGCAGTGCTAGTAAGGGGGCGTACTACGAGCAGTACTTC. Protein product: CSASKGAYYEQYF.

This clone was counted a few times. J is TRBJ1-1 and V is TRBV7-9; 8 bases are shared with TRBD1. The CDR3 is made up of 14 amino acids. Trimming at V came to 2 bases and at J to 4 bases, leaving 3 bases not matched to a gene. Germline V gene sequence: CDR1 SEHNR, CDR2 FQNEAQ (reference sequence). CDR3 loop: CASSLLTGGTEAFF. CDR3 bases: TGTGCCAGCAGCTTATTAACAGGGGGCACTGAAGCTTTCTTT.

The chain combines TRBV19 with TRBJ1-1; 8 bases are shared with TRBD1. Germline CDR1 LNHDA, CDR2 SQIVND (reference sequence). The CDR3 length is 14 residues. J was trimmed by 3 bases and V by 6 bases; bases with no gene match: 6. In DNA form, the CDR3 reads TGTGCCAGTAGGAAGGACAGGGCCGACACTGAAGCTTTCTTT. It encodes CASRKDRADTEAFF.

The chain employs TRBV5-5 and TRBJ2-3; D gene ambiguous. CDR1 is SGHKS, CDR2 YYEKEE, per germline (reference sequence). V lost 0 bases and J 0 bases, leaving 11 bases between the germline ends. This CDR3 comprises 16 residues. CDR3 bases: TGTGCCAGCAGCTTGGACCCGTCGGTGAGCACAGATACGCAGTATTTT. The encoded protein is CASSLDPSVSTDTQYF.

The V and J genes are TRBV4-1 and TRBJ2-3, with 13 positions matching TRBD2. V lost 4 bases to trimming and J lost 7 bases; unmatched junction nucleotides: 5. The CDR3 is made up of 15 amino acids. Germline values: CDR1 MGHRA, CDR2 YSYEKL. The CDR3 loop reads CASSRTLAGGNTQYF. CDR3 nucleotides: TGCGCCAGCAGCCGGACACTAGCGGGGGGGAATACGCAGTATTTT.

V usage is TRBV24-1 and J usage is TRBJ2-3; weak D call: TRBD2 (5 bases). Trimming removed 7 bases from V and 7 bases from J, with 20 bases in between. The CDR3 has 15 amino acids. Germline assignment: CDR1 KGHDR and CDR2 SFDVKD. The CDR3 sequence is CATSTRAVGLNTQYF. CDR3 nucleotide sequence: TGTGCCACCAGCACTAGGGCCGTCGGGTTAAATACGCAGTATTTT.

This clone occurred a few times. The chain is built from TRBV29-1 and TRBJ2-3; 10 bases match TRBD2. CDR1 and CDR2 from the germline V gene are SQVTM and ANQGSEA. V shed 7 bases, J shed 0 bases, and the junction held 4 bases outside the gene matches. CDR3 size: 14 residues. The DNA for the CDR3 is TGCAGCGCCGAACTAGCGGGGAGCACAGATACGCAGTATTTT. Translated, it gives CSAELAGSTDTQYF.

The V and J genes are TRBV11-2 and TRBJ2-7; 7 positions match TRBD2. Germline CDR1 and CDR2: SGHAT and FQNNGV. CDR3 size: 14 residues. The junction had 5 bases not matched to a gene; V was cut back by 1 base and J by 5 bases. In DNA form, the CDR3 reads TGTGCCAGCAGCTTAGGGTGGGGAGGGGACGAGCAGTACTTC. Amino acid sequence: CASSLGWGGDEQYF.

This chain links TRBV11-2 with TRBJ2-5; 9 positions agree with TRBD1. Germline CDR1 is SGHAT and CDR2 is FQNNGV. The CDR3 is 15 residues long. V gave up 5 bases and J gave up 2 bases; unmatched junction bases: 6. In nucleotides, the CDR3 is TGTGCCAGCAGCGACAGGGGGTCTTCTCAAGAGACCCAGTACTTC. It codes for CASSDRGSSQETQYF.

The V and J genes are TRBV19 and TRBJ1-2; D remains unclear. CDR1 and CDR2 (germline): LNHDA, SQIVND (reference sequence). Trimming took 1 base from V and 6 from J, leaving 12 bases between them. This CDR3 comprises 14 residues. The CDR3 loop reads CASSIASEIDGYTF. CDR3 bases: TGTGCCAGTAGTATAGCTTCCGAGATAGATGGCTACACCTTC.

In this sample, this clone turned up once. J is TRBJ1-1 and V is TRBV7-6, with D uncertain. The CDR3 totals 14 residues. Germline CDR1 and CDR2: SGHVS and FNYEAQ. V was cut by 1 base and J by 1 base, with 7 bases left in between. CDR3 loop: CASSLGHSNTEAFF. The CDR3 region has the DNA TGTGCCAGCAGCTTAGGACATTCGAACACTGAAGCTTTCTTT.

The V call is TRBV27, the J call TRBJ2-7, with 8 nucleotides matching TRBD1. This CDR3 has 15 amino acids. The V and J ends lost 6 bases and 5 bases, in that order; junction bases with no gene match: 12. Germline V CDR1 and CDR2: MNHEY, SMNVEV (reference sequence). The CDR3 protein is CASSRQDREVNEQYF. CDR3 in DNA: TGTGCCAGCAGCCGGCAGGACAGGGAAGTCAACGAGCAGTACTTC.

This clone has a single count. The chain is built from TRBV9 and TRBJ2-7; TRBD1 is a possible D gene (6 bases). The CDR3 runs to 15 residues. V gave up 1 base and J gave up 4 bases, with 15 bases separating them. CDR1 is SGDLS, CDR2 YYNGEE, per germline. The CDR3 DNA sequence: TGTGCCAGCAGCGTACTTGGGCAGGGGATTTACGAGCAGTACTTC. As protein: CASSVLGQGIYEQYF.

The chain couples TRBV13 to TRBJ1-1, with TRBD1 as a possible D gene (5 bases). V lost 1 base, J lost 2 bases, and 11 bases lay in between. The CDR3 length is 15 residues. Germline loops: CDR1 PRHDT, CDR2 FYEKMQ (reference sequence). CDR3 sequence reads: CASSLVSRTNTEAFF. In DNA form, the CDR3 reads TGTGCCAGCAGCTTAGTCAGTAGGACAAACACTGAAGCTTTCTTT.

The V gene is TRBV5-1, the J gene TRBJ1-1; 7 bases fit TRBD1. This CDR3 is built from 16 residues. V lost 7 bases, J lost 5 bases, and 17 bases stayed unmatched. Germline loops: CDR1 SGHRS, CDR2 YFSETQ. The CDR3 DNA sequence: TGCGCCAGCGGCGGGACAGAAAGAGAAAGAGGAACTGAAGCTTTCTTT. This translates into CASGGTERERGTEAFF.

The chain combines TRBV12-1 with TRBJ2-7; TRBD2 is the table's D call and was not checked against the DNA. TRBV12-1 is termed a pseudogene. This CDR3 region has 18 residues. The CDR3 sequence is CASSPNAHITSTSYEQYF. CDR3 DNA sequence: TGTGCCAGCAGCCCGAATGCTCATATTACCTCCACTAGTTACGAGCAGTACTTC.

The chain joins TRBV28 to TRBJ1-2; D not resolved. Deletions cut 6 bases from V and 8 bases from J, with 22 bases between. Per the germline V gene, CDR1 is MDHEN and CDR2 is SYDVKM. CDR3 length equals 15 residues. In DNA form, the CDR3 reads TGTGCCAGCAGCTACGGATTAGGGAGGGTCGGCGGCTACACCTTC. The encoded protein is CASSYGLGRVGGYTF.

CDR3 coding DNA: TGTGCCAGCAAGGCCGGGACAGGGGTCGATACGCAGTATTTT. It is translated as CASKAGTGVDTQYF. The chain couples TRBV27 to TRBJ2-3; 10 bases match TRBD1. The CDR3 runs 14 residues. Germline V gene lookup returns CDR1 MNHEY and CDR2 SMNVEV (reference sequence). V lost 7 bases, J lost 6 bases, and 7 bases stayed unmatched.

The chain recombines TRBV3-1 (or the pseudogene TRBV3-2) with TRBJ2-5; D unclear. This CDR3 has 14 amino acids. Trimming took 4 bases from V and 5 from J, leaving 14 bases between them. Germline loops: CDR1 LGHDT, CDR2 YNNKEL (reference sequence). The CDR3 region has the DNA TGTGCCAGCAGCCCTCACCCAGGTGGCGAGACCCAGTACTTC. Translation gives CASSPHPGGETQYF.

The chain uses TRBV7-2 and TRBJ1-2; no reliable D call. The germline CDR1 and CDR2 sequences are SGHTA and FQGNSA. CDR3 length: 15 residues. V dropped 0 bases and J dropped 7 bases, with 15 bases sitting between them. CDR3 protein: CASSLAVSGLVGYTF. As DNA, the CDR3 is TGTGCCAGCAGCTTAGCTGTTAGCGGACTGGTTGGCTACACCTTC.